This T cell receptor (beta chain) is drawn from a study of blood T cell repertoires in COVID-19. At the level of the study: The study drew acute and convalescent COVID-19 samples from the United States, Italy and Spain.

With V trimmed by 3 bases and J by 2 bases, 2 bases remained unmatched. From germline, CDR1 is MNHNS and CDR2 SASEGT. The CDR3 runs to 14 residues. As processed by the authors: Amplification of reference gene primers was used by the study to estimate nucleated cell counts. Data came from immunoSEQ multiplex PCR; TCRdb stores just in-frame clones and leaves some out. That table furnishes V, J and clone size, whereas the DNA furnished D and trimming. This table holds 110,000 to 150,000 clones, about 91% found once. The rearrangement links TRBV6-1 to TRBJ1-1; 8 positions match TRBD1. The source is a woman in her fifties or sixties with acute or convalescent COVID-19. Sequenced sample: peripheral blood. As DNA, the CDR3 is TGTGCCAGCAGTGACGACAGGGGCAACACTGAAGCTTTCTTT. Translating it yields CASSDDRGNTEAFF.